Detailed here is one T cell receptor (beta chain). Its antigen is currently not known. Per-nucleotide qualities are absent, and no much larger clonotype sits a single base away. Library prep was done by the immunoSEQ multiplex PCR assay. A mixture of 60 forward primers for TCR Vbeta segments and 13 reverse primers for TCR Jbeta segments was used in the multiplex PCR. A multiplex PCR assay on genomic DNA amplified the CDR3 region of rearranged TCR beta genes. The amplified TCR beta libraries were sequenced on the Illumina HiSeq System as 87-base-pair reads. The paper's data handling went like this. In a later analysis, tens of millions of unique TCR beta chains were counted across the 650 to 700 repertoires, and some 10 million of these chains were shared by at least two donors. To remove PCR and sequencing errors, raw reads were error-corrected and collapsed into unique sequences using a nearest-neighbor algorithm that merged closely related sequences. V, D and J gene segments were assigned by aligning CDR3 sequences to IMGT reference sequences. For a sequence to be retained, at least a six-nucleotide match to both a V gene segment and a J gene segment was required. A rearrangement was called productive if the CDR3 had no stop codons and remained in frame with V and J, and every other rearrangement was called non-productive. CDR3 was defined by IMGT convention, running from the second conserved V-encoded cysteine to the conserved J-encoded phenylalanine. The earlier analysis of some 540 of the donors excluded any sequence lacking an unambiguous match to a single V gene segment. In an earlier analysis of several hundred of the donors, V segments were called functional above 56.7% productive rearrangements and were called segregating when the between-donor standard deviation exceeded 5%. A statistical classification framework was developed to diagnose cytomegalovirus status using the catalog of TCR beta chain sequences. In a later analysis, V and J genes were assigned by comparing TCR nucleotide sequences against IMGT/GENE-DB human TR gene sequences. In a later analysis, CDR3 sequences and most-parsimonious VDJ recombination scenarios were assigned using the TCRdist pipeline. In a later analysis, each TCR beta chain was defined by its CDR3 amino acid sequence together with its V-gene family, and reads without a unique V-gene family were excluded. In a later analysis, 450 to 600 highly shared, low-generation-probability nucleotide sequences were removed to address suspected cross-contamination and a sequencing artifact. In a later analysis, a clonal expansion index was calculated for each public chain from normalized within-repertoire ranks of inferred template counts. In a later analysis, generation probabilities were computed using a VDJ recombination model fitted to out-of-frame rearrangements, and the results were checked against IGoR. A later analysis scored TCR-TCR, TCR-HLA and TCR-CMV co-occurrence with hypergeometric tests, applying a repertoire-size bias correction to TCR pairs. To estimate false discovery rates, a later analysis permuted the HLA or CMV assignments 20 times. In a later analysis, co-occurring TCRs were grouped using DBSCAN, with TCRdist sequence similarity added in when clustering inside HLA-allele-positive subsets. For co-occurrence clustering, repertoires with fewer than 30,000 or more than 120,000 public chains were excluded, along with roughly 5 repertoires with anomalous nucleotide sharing. This immuneACCESS table, as held by TCRdb, lists in-frame sequences with V and J called but not all clones. Of the missing ones, under half trace to an unresolved V gene in checked studies; the others have no known cause. Clone size and the V and J calls come from that table; the DNA yielded D and trimming. For this sample the table gives over 200,000 clones, of which around 89% were detected only once. 0.95% to 1.1% of the sample is taken by the ten largest.

The cohort was made up of under 800 healthy bone marrow donors. At the time of sampling, every cohort member was nominally healthy, though immune exposures that went unrecorded were likely present. The donor tested CMV seronegative and was one of the 352 seronegative cohort members. Each donor provided a peripheral blood sample, and peripheral blood mononuclear cells were used for TCR beta sequencing. The Qiagen DNeasy Blood Extraction Kit was used to extract genomic DNA from the blood cell samples. This sample was included in a study of cytomegalovirus exposure and HLA in healthy donors (dated by TCRdb to the late 2010s). Concerning the study at large: An earlier analysis of approximately 640 of the donors reported 250 to 300 Gb of sequence data and 100 million to 130 million unique TCR beta sequences from roughly 180 million T cells. Roughly 300 gigabases of sequencing data and approximately 92 million unique TCR sequences made up an early release that covered 500 to 650 HLA-typed donors. Of the approximately 370 genotyped donors, over 80% were placed in the genetic ancestry cluster associated with self-reported Caucasian donors. The study aimed to test whether signatures of past pathogen exposure could be identified by cataloging public T cell receptors. The study profiled the T cell repertoires of under 700 subjects by immunosequencing and related them to cytomegalovirus serostatus. A separate validation cohort of 100 to 150 different subjects was used in addition to the 666-subject first cohort. High-throughput TCR immunosequencing, statistical association of individual TCRs with disease status, and machine learning were combined to predict cytomegalovirus infection status. To study patterns of TCR occurrence, a later analysis re-analyzed previously published TCR beta repertoires from 600 to 750 donors and added high-resolution HLA genotyping. The later analysis used no new phenotypic data to find candidate immune exposures, relying instead on TCR beta sequences and their occurrence across donors. An earlier analysis of 587 of the donors applied high-throughput TCR beta sequencing to assess whether each TCR beta V gene segment acted as functional or pseudogenic. Donor age, sex, ethnicity and CMV serostatus were compiled alongside the repertoire data. Genome-wide SNP genotypes for about 65% of the 666 donors were used in a later genetic analysis, which treated that subset as a discovery cohort. All discovery cohort repertoires had been generated using a single sequencing platform. Both class I and class II loci were covered by HLA typing, at four-digit resolution. The number of donors typed differed by locus, with roughly 629-640 for A, B, C, DRB1 and DQB1, around 500 for DQA1, approximately 570 for DPA1, and some 470 for DPB1. Roughly 5 DR-DQ haplotypes were handled as single units for association and clustering because linkage in the cohort was strong. Across roughly 420 genotyped donors of the cohort, an average of approximately 220,000 unique TCR beta nucleotide sequences per donor were sequenced, and roughly 17% of those sequences were non-productive. Results the study describes overall, beyond this receptor: The authors suggested that the approach could potentially be extended to other disease states and immunological phenotypes. A later analysis associated 17,000 or so TCR beta sequences with specific HLA alleles at a false discovery rate of 0.05. Strong co-occurrence of HLA alleles, especially DR and DQ, made assigning TCR associations to individual alleles difficult. In vitro tests confirmed that a few of the cytomegalovirus-associated TCR beta chains recognize cytomegalovirus antigens. Because HLA typing was missing for some donors at each locus, association tests included only the typed subset. In a later analysis, HLA-associated TCR beta chains showed more clonal expansion and lower generation probabilities than non-associated chains that were equally common. An association between a missense DCLRE1C variant and V-gene and J-gene trimming of TCR beta chains was found in a later genetic analysis and replicated in an independent cohort. While some public TCRs were present in many individuals, most TCR sequences turned up only very rarely across donors. Some IMGT-functional V segments, including TRBV6-2 and TRBV6-3, could not be told apart with the 87-base-pair reads, so those segments were excluded. Because counts were too low, some 17 rarely observed V segments, including chromosome 9 orphons, were excluded from the earlier analysis of several hundred of the donors. In a later analysis, most CMV-associated TCR beta chains were found to appear HLA-restricted, with HLA associations seemingly driven largely by CMV exposure. A further reported finding was that TCR beta sequences accurately predicted the HLA-A and HLA-B alleles for most subjects in the first cohort. Roughly uniform sequencing depth across donors was assumed in presence/absence analyses, although this assumption may not hold. In a later analysis, TCR association rates were found to vary across HLA loci, with the most associated TCRs seen for DRB1 alleles and the fewest for HLA-C alleles. The only immune exposure information available for the cohort was CMV serostatus. The classifier was reported to diagnose cytomegalovirus status with high specificity and sensitivity in both the original cohort and the validation cohort. Compared with the approximately 720-donor mean, donors in an Asian-associated ancestry cluster had fewer N-insertions in productive TCRs, according to a later genetic analysis. According to a later analysis, parvovirus B19, influenza, CMV and Epstein-Barr virus appeared linked to several top co-occurrence clusters. An earlier analysis of several hundred of the donors showed that most TCR beta V segments appeared in productive rearrangements either about 90% or about 30% of the time, which broadly matched IMGT annotations. In this cohort, only TCR beta chains were sequenced, and detectable features were limited by the absence of alpha or paired-chain data. Linkage disequilibrium might explain the correlated functional status among segregating V segments, but an unknown experimental factor could not be ruled out. A cluster of highly shared sequence variants was judged likely to be a technical artifact of the sequencing pipeline. In the study, some 160 TCR beta chains were listed as associated with cytomegalovirus.

V is cut by 0 bases and J by 11 bases, and the space between the germline ends is 10 bases. CDR1 and CDR2 are drawn from the germline V gene: LGHNA, YSLEER. The CDR3 holds 12 amino acids from the cysteine to the phenylalanine. Only the CDR3 region is kept as DNA, spanning 36 bases read in frame from base 1. This TCR came from a woman between 18 and 30 years old in good health and CMV-seronegative. The V and J segments used are TRBV4-3 and TRBJ1-2; the D gene remains uncertain. Source material: PBMCs. The DNA reads as follows: TGCGCCAGCAGCCAAGATGGAGGCTCATACACCTTC. This translates into CASSQDGGSYTF.